One sample yielded the 31 T cell receptor beta chains listed below, sequenced in a study of cytomegalovirus exposure and HLA in healthy donors. The method was immunoSEQ multiplex PCR; TCRdb's version includes in-frame clones alone and lacks a portion of them. The sample shows 75,000 to 90,000 clones, 85% to 95% of them seen only once. Sequenced input: PBMCs. All receptors come from a woman aged 18-29 years in good health and CMV-seronegative.

The rearrangement uses TRBV7-2 and TRBJ2-5, with D perhaps TRBD1 (7 bases). The V gene's germline CDR1 is SGHTA and CDR2 FQGNSA. The CDR3 is made up of 16 amino acids. The germline V and J ends were trimmed by 5 bases and 0 bases, with 16 bases remaining between them. Here the CDR3 reads CASSQSGGTDQETQYF. The CDR3 DNA reads as TGTGCCAGCAGCCAAAGCGGAGGGACAGACCAAGAGACCCAGTACTTC.

The rearrangement links TRBV27 to TRBJ2-1, with D hard to call. Germline lookup yields CDR1 MNHEY and CDR2 SMNVEV (reference sequence). The CDR3 has 16 residues. V was shortened by 0 bases and J by 8 bases, with 17 bases between the two germline ends. CDR3 DNA sequence: TGTGCCAGCAGTTTATCGGTATCGGAGAGGTTGGATGAGCAGTTCTTC. Protein: CASSLSVSERLDEQFF.

This chain connects TRBV18 to TRBJ2-7; the D gene is possibly TRBD1 (6 bases). The CDR3 runs to 16 residues. Germline CDR1 KGHSH, CDR2 LQKENI. V was cut by 3 bases and J by 2 bases, with 17 bases left in between. CDR3 in amino acids: CASSPLKDRTAYEQYF. In DNA, the CDR3 is TGTGCCAGCTCACCCCTGAAAGACAGGACAGCCTACGAGCAGTACTTC.

This clone appeared a single time. This chain uses TRBV4-1 with TRBJ2-5; TRBD2 might be the D (6 bases). V was clipped by 4 bases and J by 4 bases, with 13 bases between them. The CDR3 spans 14 residues. The germline gives CDR1 MGHRA, CDR2 YSYEKL. The CDR3 sequence: CASSPGRGGETQYF. DNA of the CDR3: TGCGCCAGCAGCCCAGGACGGGGAGGAGAGACCCAGTACTTC.

The chain links TRBV6-5 to TRBJ2-2, with TRBD1 matching 8 bases. The V and J ends lost 6 bases and 4 bases, in that order; junction bases with no gene match: 7. CDR1 is MNHEY, CDR2 SVGAGI, per germline. The CDR3 runs 15 residues. The CDR3 is CASRSDRGPTGELFF. The DNA of the CDR3 is TGTGCCAGCAGATCAGACAGGGGCCCCACCGGGGAGCTGTTTTTT.

CDR3 region: CASSVGAGGTYTGELFF. CDR3 nucleotides: TGTGCCAGCAGCGTAGGGGCAGGGGGCACCTACACCGGGGAGCTGTTTTTT. V usage is TRBV9 and J usage is TRBJ2-2, with 8 bases matching TRBD1. Germline values: CDR1 SGDLS, CDR2 YYNGEE. V shed 0 bases and J 3 bases; nucleotides not matched to a gene: 7. The CDR3 sequence is 17 residues long.

The chain combines TRBV7-2 with TRBJ2-7, with TRBD1 matching 8 bases. Germline V lookup: CDR1 SGHTA, CDR2 FQGNSA. V lost 1 base to trimming and J lost 3 bases; unmatched junction nucleotides: 2. CDR3 size: 14 residues. The CDR3 coding sequence is TGTGCCAGCAGCTTAGTCGGGACAGGCTACGAGCAGTACTTC. Amino acid sequence: CASSLVGTGYEQYF.

V is TRBV2 and J is TRBJ2-1; D uncertain. CDR3 size: 14 residues. Trimming shortened V by 6 bases and J by 10 bases, and 19 bases separated the two germline ends. Germline CDR1 reads SNHLY; CDR2 reads FYNNEI. Written as DNA, the CDR3 is TGTGCCAGCAGCCCATTACCGGGTCCCCAGGAGCAGTTCTTC. Encoded protein: CASSPLPGPQEQFF.

The rearrangement links TRBV9 to TRBJ2-7, with 7 bases lining up with TRBD1. This CDR3 spans 13 amino acids. After removal of 2 bases from V and 2 bases from J, the junction contained 1 base not matched to a gene. The germline gives CDR1 SGDLS, CDR2 YYNGEE. CDR3 residues: CASSVGTAYEQYF. The CDR3 DNA sequence: TGTGCCAGCAGCGTGGGGACAGCCTACGAGCAGTACTTC. The full variable domain, rest sourced from reference TRBV9 and TRBJ2-7, is DSGVTQTPKHLITATGQRVTLRCSPRSGDLSVYWYQQSLDQGLQFLIQYYNGEERAKGNILERFSAQQFPDLHSELNLSSLELGDSALYFCASSVGTAYEQYFGPGTRLTVT.

The genes are TRBV7-9 and TRBJ1-6; tentative D call: TRBD1 (6 bases). CDR3 length: 16 amino acids. Germline V gives CDR1 SEHNR, CDR2 FQNEAQ (reference sequence). V lost 5 bases to trimming and J lost 7 bases, with 18 bases between them. The CDR3, as DNA: TGTGCCAGCAGCGAAAGATCCGGACAGAGAAATTCACCCCTCCACTTT. Its protein is CASSERSGQRNSPLHF.

V usage is TRBV5-6 and J usage is TRBJ1-6; D gene ambiguous. The V gene's germline CDR1 is SGHDT and CDR2 YYEEEE. The CDR3 covers 12 residues. V gave up 7 bases and J gave up 9 bases, with 11 bases separating them. The CDR3 DNA is TGTGCCAGCGGCGGGGAGCGTTCACCCCTCCACTTT. Protein product: CASGGERSPLHF.

V usage is TRBV5-5 and J usage is TRBJ1-1; a possible D gene is TRBD1 (5 bases). V was pared by 6 bases and J by 4 bases, with 19 bases between. This CDR3 has 15 amino acids. Germline V gene sequence: CDR1 SGHKS, CDR2 YYEKEE (reference sequence). The CDR3 reads CASKFLRDSLTEAFF. CDR3 sequence (DNA): TGTGCCAGCAAGTTTCTTCGCGACAGCCTCACTGAAGCTTTCTTT.

The CDR3 DNA follows: TGTGCCACCAGCAGAGATGTCGGGACAACGTACTTC. Translation gives CATSRDVGTTYF. V usage is TRBV15 and J usage is TRBJ2-5; D is perhaps TRBD1 (6 bases). This CDR3 comprises 12 residues. The ends were cut back, 0 bases at V and 13 bases at J, with 12 bases in the middle. Germline V gene sequence: CDR1 LNHNV, CDR2 YYDKDF (reference sequence).

This chain uses TRBV5-1 with TRBJ2-3; 12 bases fit TRBD2. The CDR3 is 15 residues long. Losses at the gene ends were 4 bases for V and 3 bases for J; bases not matched to a gene: 3. CDR1 SGHRS and CDR2 YFSETQ come from the germline V gene. The CDR3 bases are TGCGCCAGCAGCCTGACTAGCGGGAGTACAGATACGCAGTATTTT. This codes for CASSLTSGSTDTQYF.

The chain links TRBV7-2 to TRBJ2-5, with 8 bases that match TRBD1. The V segment lost 4 bases and the J segment 6 bases; nucleotides outside the gene matches: 1. This CDR3 is built from 12 residues. Germline CDR1 reads SGHTA; CDR2 reads FQGNSA. CDR3 region: CASSWDRQTQYF. The CDR3 region has the DNA TGTGCCAGCAGCTGGGACAGGCAGACCCAGTACTTC.

The rearrangement links TRBV7-8 to TRBJ2-7; the match to TRBD1 covers 8 bases. V lost 5 bases, J lost 6 bases, and 6 bases stayed unmatched. Germline values: CDR1 SGHVS, CDR2 FQNEAQ. The CDR3 totals 13 residues. Written as DNA, the CDR3 is TGTGCCAGCAGCCCAGGACAGGGCTCCGAGCAGTACTTC. Translation: CASSPGQGSEQYF.

The chain joins TRBV5-1 to TRBJ2-1; the match to TRBD1 covers 12 bases. From germline, CDR1 is SGHRS and CDR2 YFSETQ. The CDR3 covers 16 residues. The V gene end was trimmed by 4 bases and the J gene end by 6 bases; junction bases not matched to a gene: 8. The CDR3 DNA reads as TGCGCCAGCAGCGGGGGACAGGGGGCGATGGGCAATGAGCAGTTCTTC. Its translation is CASSGGQGAMGNEQFF.

The chain carries TRBV2 and TRBJ1-2; D possibly corresponds to TRBD1 (5 bases). The germline V gene has CDR1 SNHLY and CDR2 FYNNEI. V lost 9 bases and J lost 2, with 16 bases in between. The CDR3 contains 14 residues. CDR3 sequence: CAREGAGNNYGYTF. The CDR3 nucleotides read TGTGCCAGGGAGGGCGCAGGGAACAACTATGGCTACACCTTC.

The table lists this clone with a count of one. The chain links TRBV4-1 to TRBJ2-3; 9 nucleotides line up with TRBD1. Germline values: CDR1 MGHRA, CDR2 YSYEKL. The CDR3 contains 18 residues. V was pared by 4 bases and J by 2 bases, with 13 bases of the junction left unmatched. The CDR3 loop is CASSLLLQGARATDTQYF. CDR3 nucleotide sequence: TGCGCCAGCAGCCTATTGCTACAGGGGGCGCGAGCCACAGATACGCAGTATTTT.

This CDR3 is CATSKGQRDTDTQYF. CDR3 in DNA: TGTGCCACCAGCAAGGGACAGAGAGACACAGATACGCAGTATTTT. The rearrangement joins TRBV15 to TRBJ2-3; TRBD1 matches 7 bases. The CDR3 runs 15 residues. Germline CDR1 LNHNV, CDR2 YYDKDF (reference sequence). V was pared by 4 bases and J by 2 bases, with 6 bases of the junction left unmatched.

The chain recombines TRBV5-6 with TRBJ1-1; D gene uncertain. This CDR3 has 13 residues. The V gene lost 0 bases and the J gene lost 2 bases, with 5 bases spanning the gap. Germline V gives CDR1 SGHDT, CDR2 YYEEEE. CDR3 region: CASSLASNTEAFF. Here the CDR3 DNA reads TGTGCCAGCAGCTTGGCCTCCAACACTGAAGCTTTCTTT.

The genes are TRBV18 and TRBJ2-7, with D perhaps matching TRBD1 (6 bases). V was pared by 3 bases and J by 4 bases, with 13 bases between. The CDR3 has 14 amino acids. From germline, CDR1 is KGHSH and CDR2 LQKENI. The CDR3 loop is CASSPVGQTYEQYF. CDR3 DNA sequence: TGTGCCAGCTCACCCGTCGGACAGACTTACGAGCAGTACTTC.

This clone was observed once. J is TRBJ1-3 and V is TRBV6-1; 8 bases align to TRBD1. V lost 3 bases, J lost 5 bases, and 6 bases stayed unmatched. This CDR3 is 15 amino acids long. Germline CDR1 MNHNS, CDR2 SASEGT. The CDR3 sequence: CASSERDRGRNTIYF. The CDR3 nucleotides read TGTGCCAGCAGTGAGAGAGACAGGGGAAGAAACACCATATATTTT.

The rearrangement links TRBV21-1 to TRBJ1-2. TRBV21-1 is flagged as a pseudogene. This CDR3 spans 18 amino acids. The CDR3 loop is CASSKGEYEEEANYGYTF. In DNA, the CDR3 is TGTGCCAGCAGCAAAGGGGAGTATGAGGAGGAAGCTAACTATGGCTACACCTTC.

The V and J genes are TRBV5-6 and TRBJ1-2; D is perhaps TRBD1 (6 bases). With 1 base removed from V and 4 bases from J, the gap between germline ends came to 14 bases. Germline V gives CDR1 SGHDT, CDR2 YYEEEE. The CDR3 extends over 15 amino acids. CDR3 nucleotide sequence: TGTGCCAGCAGCTTGTACAACAGGGCTCCCTATGGCTACACCTTC. This codes for CASSLYNRAPYGYTF.

This chain connects TRBV19 to TRBJ1-1, with D possibly being TRBD1 (5 bases). The V gene's germline CDR1 is LNHDA and CDR2 SQIVND (reference sequence). V gave up 3 bases and J gave up 4 bases, with 12 bases separating them. The CDR3 length is 14 residues. CDR3 in DNA: TGTGCCAGTAGTATGGAAGGGAGGGGCACTGAAGCTTTCTTT. Translating it yields CASSMEGRGTEAFF.

The chain couples TRBV6-5 to TRBJ2-3; possible D gene TRBD1, 5 bases. CDR3 size: 14 residues. The germline CDR1 and CDR2 sequences are MNHEY and SVGAGI. V lost 8 bases, J lost 2 bases, and 14 bases lay in between. CDR3 amino acids: CASGRGEFTDTQYF. DNA of the CDR3: TGTGCCAGCGGAAGGGGCGAGTTCACAGATACGCAGTATTTT.

The chain couples TRBV19 to TRBJ2-7; TRBD2 agrees at 10 bases. The CDR3 runs 15 residues. J lost 3 bases, V lost 6 bases, and 8 bases had no gene match. Germline-derived CDR1 and CDR2 are LNHDA and SQIVND (reference sequence). CDR3 sequence (DNA): TGTGCCAGTAGCACTACTAGCGGGACGTACTACGAGCAGTACTTC. Its translation: CASSTTSGTYYEQYF.

The chain links TRBV5-1 to TRBJ2-6, with 7 bases lining up with TRBD1. The CDR3 runs 15 residues. Trimming took 1 base from V and 4 from J; bases not matched to a gene: 2. CDR1 is SGHRS, CDR2 YFSETQ, per germline. The CDR3 here is CASSLTGAGANVLTF. In nucleotides, the CDR3 is TGCGCCAGCAGCTTGACAGGGGCCGGGGCCAACGTCCTGACTTTC. Complete variable domain (other parts from reference TRBV5-1 and TRBJ2-6): KAGVTQTPRYLIKTRGQQVTLSCSPISGHRSVSWYQQTPGQGLQFLFEYFSETQRNKGNFPGRFSGRQFSNSRSEMNVSTLELGDSALYLCASSLTGAGANVLTFGAGSRLTVL.

J is TRBJ2-5 and V is TRBV28; 7 positions agree with TRBD2. Germline loops: CDR1 MDHEN, CDR2 SYDVKM. This CDR3 contains 13 residues. V gave up 4 bases and J gave up 5 bases; unmatched junction bases: 4. The DNA of the CDR3 is TGTGCCAGCAGTTGGACTAGGTGGGAGACCCAGTACTTC. Amino acid sequence: CASSWTRWETQYF.

This chain joins TRBV5-1 and TRBJ2-7, with 10 bases fitting TRBD2. Looked up from germline, CDR1 is SGHRS and CDR2 is YFSETQ. With 0 bases clipped from V and 5 bases from J, the junction kept 5 bases outside the gene matches. The CDR3 is 15 amino acids. The CDR3 nucleotides are TGCGCCAGCAGCTTGGTAGCGGGAGGCCCTGACGAGCAGTACTTC. This codes for CASSLVAGGPDEQYF. Variable domain in full (rest from reference TRBV5-1 and TRBJ2-7): KAGVTQTPRYLIKTRGQQVTLSCSPISGHRSVSWYQQTPGQGLQFLFEYFSETQRNKGNFPGRFSGRQFSNSRSEMNVSTLELGDSALYLCASSLVAGGPDEQYFGPGTRLTVT.